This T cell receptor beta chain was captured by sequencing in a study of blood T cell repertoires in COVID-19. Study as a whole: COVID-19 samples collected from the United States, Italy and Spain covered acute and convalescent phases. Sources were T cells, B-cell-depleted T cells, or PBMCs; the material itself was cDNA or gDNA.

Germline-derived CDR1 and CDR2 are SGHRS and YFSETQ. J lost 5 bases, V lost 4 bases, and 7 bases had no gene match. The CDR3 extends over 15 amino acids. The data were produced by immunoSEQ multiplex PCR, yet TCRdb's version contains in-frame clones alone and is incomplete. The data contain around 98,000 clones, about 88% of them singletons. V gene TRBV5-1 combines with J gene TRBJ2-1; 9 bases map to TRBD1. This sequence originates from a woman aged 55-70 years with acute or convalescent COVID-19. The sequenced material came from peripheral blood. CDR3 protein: CASSVTGTGNNEQFF. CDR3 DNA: TGCGCCAGCAGCGTCACCGGGACAGGGAACAATGAGCAGTTCTTC.